These 21 T cell receptor beta chains came from one sample sequenced in a study of Graves' ophthalmopathy and Graves' hyperthyroidism. Amplification of the TCR beta CDR3 regions used RNA transcripts (as template). The library came from an HTBI-primed first-round RT-PCR and a second-round multiplex PCR. TCRdb passed the multiplex PCR reads through MiXCR, listing each CDR3 protein once. The sample has approximately 700,000 distinct CDR3 sequences, about 41% seen once. Sequenced input: peripheral blood. Receptors originate from an adult man with Graves' ophthalmopathy.

This clonotype was observed many times. The chain uses TRBV29-1 and TRBJ1-1, with TRBD1 identical over 8 bases. The germline gives CDR1 SQVTM, CDR2 ANQGSEA. The trim removed 6 bases at V and 7 bases at J, leaving 7 bases unmatched. The CDR3 length is 12 residues. The CDR3 DNA follows: TGCAGCGTGACGACAGGGGTGAGTGAAGCTTTCTTT. This translates into CSVTTGVSEAFF.

J is TRBJ2-7 and V is TRBV10-3, with 11 nucleotides matching TRBD2. The CDR3 is 15 residues long. CDR1 and CDR2 (germline): ENHRY, SYGVKD. Unmatched junction bases numbered 9, after V lost 10 bases and J lost 1 base. The CDR3 DNA follows: TGTGCCAGCAATCCACTAGCGGGAGTATCCTACGAGCAGTACTTC. Residues: CASNPLAGVSYEQYF.

The chain joins TRBV4-2 to TRBJ1-3; TRBD1 might be the D (6 bases). The CDR3 loop spans 16 amino acids. Germline V CDR1 and CDR2: LGHNA, YNFKEQ. Trimming pared 0 bases from V and 3 bases from J, leaving 12 bases between. CDR3 region: CASSQERTALGNTIYF. Here the CDR3 DNA reads TGTGCCAGCAGCCAAGAACGGACAGCTCTTGGAAACACCATATATTTT.

This clonotype was counted once. A much larger clone is a single base away; this may be a read error. The chain employs TRBV11-2 and TRBJ1-2, with D perhaps TRBD1 (5 bases). Trimming pared 6 bases from V and 0 bases from J, leaving 14 bases between. CDR1 is SGHAT, CDR2 FQNNGV, per germline. The CDR3 consists of 15 residues. In nucleotides, the CDR3 is TGTGCCAGCAGACAACCCAGGGTCGCTAACTATGGCTACACCTTC. Protein product: CASRQPRVANYGYTF.

This clonotype was counted once. The chain's CDR3 is CSVVKTGWADTQYF. CDR3 coding DNA: TGCAGCGTTGTCAAGACAGGTTGGGCAGATACGCAGTATTTT. The chain carries TRBV29-1 and TRBJ2-3; D is possibly TRBD1 (6 bases). Germline CDR1 is SQVTM and CDR2 is ANQGSEA. This CDR3 comprises 14 residues. The V gene lost 4 bases and the J gene lost 4 bases, with 15 bases spanning the gap.

This rearrangement joins TRBV18 to TRBJ2-7; 8 bases are shared with TRBD2. CDR1 and CDR2 (germline): KGHSH, LQKENI. With V trimmed by 0 bases and J by 0 bases, 1 base remained unmatched. The CDR3 length is 15 residues. The chain's CDR3 is CASSPPGTSSYEQYF. The CDR3 DNA is TGTGCCAGCTCACCACCGGGGACTAGCTCCTACGAGCAGTACTTC.

A word on this clonotype: A much larger clone sits a single nucleotide away, making a read error possible. V and J are TRBV19 and TRBJ1-1; D is undetermined. The CDR3 spans 13 residues. Between the trimmed V and J ends, which lost 7 bases and 4 bases, there was a span of 13 bases. CDR1 LNHDA and CDR2 SQIVND come from the germline V gene (reference sequence). The CDR3: CASTLEMSTEAFF. For the CDR3, the DNA is TGTGCCAGTACGCTCGAGATGAGCACTGAAGCTTTCTTT.

The chain couples TRBV3-1 to TRBJ1-2; TRBD1 is a possible D gene (5 bases). CDR1 LGHDT and CDR2 YNNKEL come from the germline V gene (reference sequence). The CDR3 has 16 amino acids. Trimming stripped 0 bases from V and 5 bases from J, with 16 bases between. The DNA for the CDR3 is TGTGCCAGCAGCCAAGATTTCGGTTCAGGGAGTTATGGCTACACCTTC. Translation gives CASSQDFGSGSYGYTF.

V is TRBV10-3 and J is TRBJ2-1; possible D gene TRBD2, 5 bases. V lost 7 bases and J 3 bases, leaving 10 bases between the germline ends. The CDR3 has 13 amino acids. In germline, CDR1 is ENHRY, CDR2 SYGVKD. CDR3 region: CAINTGNYNEQFF. CDR3 DNA: TGTGCCATCAATACCGGGAACTACAATGAGCAGTTCTTC.

As concerns this clonotype: A much bigger clone sits one base away, suggesting this may be a read error. The genes are TRBV5-6 and TRBJ2-7; perhaps D is TRBD1 or TRBD2 (5 bases each). The length of the CDR3 is 12 residues. Trimming took 2 bases from V and 4 from J, leaving 7 bases between them. The germline V gene has CDR1 SGHDT and CDR2 YYEEEE. CDR3 in amino acids: CASSFEGYEQYF. The CDR3 nucleotides are TGTGCCAGCAGCTTTGAGGGGTACGAGCAGTACTTC.

Regarding this clonotype: This may arise from a read error, as a much more abundant clone is one base away. The chain links TRBV2 to TRBJ1-5; D is undetermined. Per germline, CDR1 SNHLY and CDR2 FYNNEI. Trimming cost V 4 bases and J 2 bases, with 12 bases left between them. The CDR3 has 15 residues. Written as DNA, the CDR3 is TGTGCCAGCAGTGGAGAAACGGCGGGCAATCAGCCCCAGCATTTT. It is translated as CASSGETAGNQPQHF.

The count of this clonotype is one. A read error may explain this, as a much larger clone is one base away. The chain recombines TRBV7-2 with TRBJ2-7; D not resolved. Germline V gene lookup returns CDR1 SGHTA and CDR2 FQGNSA. CDR3 size: 12 residues. The ends were cut back, 8 bases at V and 4 bases at J, with 12 bases in the middle. CDR3 amino acids: CASGERRYEQYF. The DNA for the CDR3 is TGTGCCAGCGGCGAGCGTAGGTACGAGCAGTACTTC.

This clonotype was detected many times. The V and J genes are TRBV9 and TRBJ1-1; TRBD1 is a possible D gene (5 bases). Germline loops: CDR1 SGDLS, CDR2 YYNGEE. This CDR3 has 15 amino acids. V lost 3 bases, J lost 6 bases, and 18 bases lay in between. CDR3 residues: CASSATGGVSAEAFF. For the CDR3, the DNA is TGTGCCAGCAGCGCAACAGGCGGCGTCTCGGCTGAAGCTTTCTTT.

The chain combines TRBV10-3 with TRBJ1-5; TRBD1 matches at 7 bases. Unmatched junction bases numbered 6, after V lost 10 bases and J lost 0 bases. The germline V gene has CDR1 ENHRY and CDR2 SYGVKD. This CDR3 is built from 14 residues. The CDR3 DNA follows: TGTGCCAGCAAGAACAGGGGTAGCAATCAGCCCCAGCATTTT. Amino acid sequence: CASKNRGSNQPQHF.

Written as DNA, the CDR3 is TGTGCCAGCAGTTTACAGGGTTGGGGGTCTAATTCACCCCTCCACTTT. Translated: CASSLQGWGSNSPLHF. V is TRBV12-3 or TRBV12-4 and J is TRBJ1-6; possible D gene TRBD1, 5 bases. Trimming took 2 bases from V and 6 from J, leaving 14 bases between them. The CDR3 covers 16 residues.

This chain uses TRBV27 with TRBJ2-7; a weak D match, TRBD1 (6 bases). Germline V lookup: CDR1 MNHEY, CDR2 SMNVEV (reference sequence). CDR3 length equals 15 residues. V gave up 5 bases and J gave up 0 bases, with 14 bases separating them. The CDR3 DNA reads TGTGCCAGCAGTCAAATACAGGGTATCTCCTACGAGCAGTACTTC. The encoded protein is CASSQIQGISYEQYF.

This clonotype was seen repeatedly, ten times or more. This chain links TRBV5-1 with TRBJ1-1; 10 bases line up with TRBD1. The CDR3 consists of 13 residues. From germline, CDR1 is SGHRS and CDR2 YFSETQ. J was trimmed by 4 bases and V by 8 bases; bases with no gene match: 5. The CDR3 DNA is TGCGCCAGTACGGGACAGGGGAGCACTGAAGCTTTCTTT. This codes for CASTGQGSTEAFF. Looking up the rest from reference TRBV5-1 and TRBJ1-1 gives the full variable domain: KAGVTQTPRYLIKTRGQQVTLSCSPISGHRSVSWYQQTPGQGLQFLFEYFSETQRNKGNFPGRFSGRQFSNSRSEMNVSTLELGDSALYLCASTGQGSTEAFFGQGTRLTVV.

This clonotype has at least ten counts. The gene calls are TRBV7-2 and TRBJ1-2; 9 bases match TRBD1. Germline-derived CDR1 and CDR2 are SGHTA and FQGNSA. V shed 2 bases and J 7 bases; nucleotides not matched to a gene: 14. The CDR3 spans 17 residues. DNA for the CDR3: TGTGCCAGCAGCTTATCCTCCTCGCCGGGACAGGGTGGTGGCTACACCTTC. This codes for CASSLSSSPGQGGGYTF.

This clonotype was recorded many times. The J gene is TRBJ2-7, the V gene TRBV19; a weak D match, TRBD2 (5 bases). The CDR3 has 13 residues. Trimming removed 4 bases at V and 0 bases at J, with 7 bases between. Germline V CDR1 and CDR2: LNHDA, SQIVND (reference sequence). The DNA for the CDR3 is TGTGCCAGTAGTAACGGACTCTCCTACGAGCAGTACTTC. It codes for CASSNGLSYEQYF.

The CDR3 here is CTAASNTGVNEQYF. The CDR3 nucleotides read TGCACAGCCGCGTCGAACACCGGGGTCAACGAGCAGTACTTC. The chain couples TRBV29-1 to TRBJ2-7; D may be TRBD2 (5 bases). The CDR3 has 14 residues. In germline, CDR1 is SQVTM, CDR2 ANQGSEA.

Comment on this clonotype: A read error may explain this, as a much larger clone is one base away. The conserved phenylalanine or tryptophan normally closing the CDR3 is absent here, so this likely arose from a read error. This chain joins TRBV10-3 and TRBJ2-7, with 7 bases fitting TRBD1. The junction had 7 bases not matched to a gene; V was cut back by 8 bases and J by 3 bases. Germline V gene data show CDR1 as ENHRY and CDR2 as SYGVKD. This CDR3 comprises 13 residues. CDR3 in DNA: TGTGCCATCCGGGGACAGACGGACTACGAGCAGTACCTC. Protein product: CAIRGQTDYEQYL.